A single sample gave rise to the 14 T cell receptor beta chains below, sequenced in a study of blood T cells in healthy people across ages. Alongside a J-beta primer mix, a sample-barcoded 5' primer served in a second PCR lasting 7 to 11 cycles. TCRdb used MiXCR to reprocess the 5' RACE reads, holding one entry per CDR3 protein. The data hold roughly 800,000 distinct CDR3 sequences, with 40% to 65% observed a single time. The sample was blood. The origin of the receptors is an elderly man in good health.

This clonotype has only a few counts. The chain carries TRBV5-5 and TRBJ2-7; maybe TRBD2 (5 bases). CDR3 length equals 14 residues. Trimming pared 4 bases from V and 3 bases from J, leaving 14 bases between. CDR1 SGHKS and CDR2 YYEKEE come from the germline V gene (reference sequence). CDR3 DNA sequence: TGTGCCAGCAGCCTGGGAGATTTGAGCTACGAGCAGTACTTC. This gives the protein CASSLGDLSYEQYF.

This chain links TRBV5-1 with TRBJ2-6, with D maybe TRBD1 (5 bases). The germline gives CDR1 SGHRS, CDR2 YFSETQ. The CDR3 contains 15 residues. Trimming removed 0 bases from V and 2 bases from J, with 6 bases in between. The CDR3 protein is CASSLVTAGANVLTF. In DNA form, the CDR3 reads TGCGCCAGCAGCTTGGTGACAGCTGGGGCCAACGTCCTGACTTTC.

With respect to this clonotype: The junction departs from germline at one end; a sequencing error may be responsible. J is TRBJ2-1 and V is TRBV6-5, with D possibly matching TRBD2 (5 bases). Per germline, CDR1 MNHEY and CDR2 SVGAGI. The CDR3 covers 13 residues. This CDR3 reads CASRGDSNNEQFF. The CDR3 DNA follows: TGTGCCAGCAGGGGAGACTCCAACAATGAGCAGTTCTTC.

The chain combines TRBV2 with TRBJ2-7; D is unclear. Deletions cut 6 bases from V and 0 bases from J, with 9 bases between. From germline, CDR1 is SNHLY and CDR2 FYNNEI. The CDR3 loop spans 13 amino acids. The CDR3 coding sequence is TGTGCCAGCAGGCCGACTGGCTCCTACGAGCAGTACTTC. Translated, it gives CASRPTGSYEQYF.

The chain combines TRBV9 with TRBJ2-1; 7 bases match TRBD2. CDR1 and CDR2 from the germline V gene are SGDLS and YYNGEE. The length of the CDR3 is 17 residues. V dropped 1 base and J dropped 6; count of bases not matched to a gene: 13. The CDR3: CASSVRPGRAGTNEQFF. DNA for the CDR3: TGTGCCAGCAGCGTACGGCCGGGACGAGCGGGGACCAATGAGCAGTTCTTC.

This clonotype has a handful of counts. The CDR3 nucleotides are TGTGCCAGCAGCTTGGGACTAGATGCCGCGTATTTT. It yields the protein CASSLGLDAAYF. This rearrangement joins TRBV5-6 to TRBJ2-3; a weak D match, TRBD2 (6 bases). In germline, CDR1 is SGHDT, CDR2 YYEEEE. V lost 0 bases and J 14 bases, leaving 13 bases between the germline ends. The CDR3 is made up of 12 amino acids. Complete variable domain (other parts from reference TRBV5-6 and TRBJ2-3): DAGVTQSPTHLIKTRGQQVTLRCSPKSGHDTVSWYQQALGQGPQFIFQYYEEEERQRGNFPDRFSGHQFPNYSSELNVNALLLGDSALYLCASSLGLDAAYFGPGTRLTVL.

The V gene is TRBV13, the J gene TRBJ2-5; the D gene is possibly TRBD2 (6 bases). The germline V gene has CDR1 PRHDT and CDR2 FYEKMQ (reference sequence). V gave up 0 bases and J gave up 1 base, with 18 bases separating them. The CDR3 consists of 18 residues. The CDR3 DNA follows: TGTGCCAGCAGCTTAGGCCCACCCGGCGGGAACGTCCAAGAGACCCAGTACTTC. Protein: CASSLGPPGGNVQETQYF.

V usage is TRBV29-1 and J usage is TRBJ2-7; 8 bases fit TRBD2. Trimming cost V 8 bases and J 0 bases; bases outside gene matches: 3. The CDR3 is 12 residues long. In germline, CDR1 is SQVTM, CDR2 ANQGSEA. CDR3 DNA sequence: TGCAGCTTCGGGAGGGACTCCTACGAGCAGTACTTC. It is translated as CSFGRDSYEQYF.

The CDR3 sequence is CASSNSGANYEQYF. The CDR3 DNA follows: TGTGCCAGCTCAAATTCCGGGGCCAACTACGAGCAGTACTTC. The chain is built from TRBV18 and TRBJ2-7; D tentatively fits TRBD1 or TRBD2 (5 bases each). CDR1 is KGHSH, CDR2 LQKENI, per germline. The CDR3 extends over 14 amino acids. V lost 5 bases, J lost 3 bases, and 14 bases lay in between. Full variable domain (outside the CDR3, taken from reference TRBV18 and TRBJ2-7): NAGVMQNPRHLVRRRGQEARLRCSPMKGHSHVYWYRQLPEEGLKFMVYLQKENIIDESGMPKERFSAEFPKEGPSILRIQQVVRGDSAAYFCASSNSGANYEQYFGPGTRLTVT.

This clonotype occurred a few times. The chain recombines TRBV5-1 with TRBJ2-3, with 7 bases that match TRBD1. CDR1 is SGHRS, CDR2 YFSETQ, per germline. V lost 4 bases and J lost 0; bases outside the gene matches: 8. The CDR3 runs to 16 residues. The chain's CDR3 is CASSRWTGASTDTQYF. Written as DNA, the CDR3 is TGCGCCAGCAGCCGTTGGACAGGAGCTAGCACAGATACGCAGTATTTT.

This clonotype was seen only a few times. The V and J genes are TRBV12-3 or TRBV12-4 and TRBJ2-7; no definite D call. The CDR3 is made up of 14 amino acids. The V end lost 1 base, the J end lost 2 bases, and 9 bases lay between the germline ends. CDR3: CASSLGLVAYEQYF. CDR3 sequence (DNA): TGTGCCAGCAGTTTAGGGCTGGTCGCCTACGAGCAGTACTTC.

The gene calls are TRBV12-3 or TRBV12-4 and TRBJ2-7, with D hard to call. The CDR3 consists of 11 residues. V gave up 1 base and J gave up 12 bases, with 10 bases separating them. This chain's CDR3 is CASSLGLRRYF. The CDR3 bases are TGTGCCAGCAGTTTAGGCCTCCGGAGGTACTTC.

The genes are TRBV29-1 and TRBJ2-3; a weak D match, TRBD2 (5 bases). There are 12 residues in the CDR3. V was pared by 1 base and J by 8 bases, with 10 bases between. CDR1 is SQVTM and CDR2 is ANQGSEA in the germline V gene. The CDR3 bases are TGCAGCGTTGAAGGGACTCCTAGTACGCAGTATTTT. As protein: CSVEGTPSTQYF.

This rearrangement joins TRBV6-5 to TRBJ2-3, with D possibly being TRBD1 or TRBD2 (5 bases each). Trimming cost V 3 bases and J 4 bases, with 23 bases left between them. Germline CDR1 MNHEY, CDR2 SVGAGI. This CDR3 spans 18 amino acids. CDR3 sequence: CASSYSAGAHSRADTQYF. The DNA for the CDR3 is TGTGCCAGCAGTTATTCCGCCGGGGCGCATTCGCGCGCAGATACGCAGTATTTT.